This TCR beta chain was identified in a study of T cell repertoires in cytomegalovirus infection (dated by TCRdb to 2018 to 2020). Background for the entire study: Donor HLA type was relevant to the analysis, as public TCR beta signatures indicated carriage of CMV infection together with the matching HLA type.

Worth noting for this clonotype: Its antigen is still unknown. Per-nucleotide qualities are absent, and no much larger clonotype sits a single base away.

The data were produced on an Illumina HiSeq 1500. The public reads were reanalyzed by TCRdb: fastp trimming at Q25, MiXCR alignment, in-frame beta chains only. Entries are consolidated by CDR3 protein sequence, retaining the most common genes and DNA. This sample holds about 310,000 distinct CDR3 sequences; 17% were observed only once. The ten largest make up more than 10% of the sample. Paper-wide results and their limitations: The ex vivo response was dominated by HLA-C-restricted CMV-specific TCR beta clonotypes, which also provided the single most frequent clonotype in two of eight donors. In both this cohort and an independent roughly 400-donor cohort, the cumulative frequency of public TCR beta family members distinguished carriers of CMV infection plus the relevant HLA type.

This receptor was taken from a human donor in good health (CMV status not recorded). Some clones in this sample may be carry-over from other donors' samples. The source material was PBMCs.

The CDR3 protein is CASSPLRETQYF. In nucleotide form, the sequence is TGTGCCAGCTCACCACTCCGCGAGACCCAGTACTTC. This chain is built from TRBV18 and TRBJ2-5; no D gene can be assigned with confidence. CDR1 and CDR2, looked up from the germline V gene, are KGHSH and LQKENI. Measured from the cysteine to the phenylalanine, the CDR3 is 12 residues long. The kept DNA is CDR3 alone, 36 bases in frame from the first base. V is clipped by 1 base and J by 5 bases, and the sequence between their germline boundaries is 5 bases long.